Below, one T cell receptor beta chain is given with its context. The record originates from a study of T-cell reconstitution after alpha-beta-depleted transplantation in children. Trimming stripped 0 bases from V and 1 base from J, with 4 bases between. This CDR3 has 13 residues. From germline, CDR1 is GTSNPN and CDR2 SVGIG (reference sequence). The TCRbeta library incorporated unique molecular identifiers. TCRdb independently ran MiXCR on the PCR reads; one entry per CDR3 protein. The table records 450,000 to 600,000 distinct CDR3 sequences, about 17% of them present only once. The sequence derives from a human donor who donated a stem cell graft to a child with acute lymphoblastic leukemia. The chain is built from TRBV30 and TRBJ1-3; unclear D gene. The sequences come from PBMCs from the stem cell graft donor, collected from the stem cell graft. The CDR3 sequence: CAWSVISGNTIYF. The CDR3 DNA sequence: TGTGCCTGGAGTGTCATTTCTGGAAACACCATATATTTT.